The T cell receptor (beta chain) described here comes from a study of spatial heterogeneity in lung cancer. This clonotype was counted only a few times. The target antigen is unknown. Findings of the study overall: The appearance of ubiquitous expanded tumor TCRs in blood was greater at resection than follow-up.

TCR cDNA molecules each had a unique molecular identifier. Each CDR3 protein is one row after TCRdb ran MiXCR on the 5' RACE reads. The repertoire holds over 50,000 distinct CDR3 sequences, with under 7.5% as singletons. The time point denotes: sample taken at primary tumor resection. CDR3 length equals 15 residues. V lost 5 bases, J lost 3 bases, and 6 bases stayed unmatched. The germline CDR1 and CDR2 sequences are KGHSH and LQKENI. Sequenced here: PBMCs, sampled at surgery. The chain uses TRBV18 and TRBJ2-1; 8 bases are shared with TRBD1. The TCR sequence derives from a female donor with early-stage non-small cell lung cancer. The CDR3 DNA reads TGTGCCAGCTCATCGACAGGGGATTTCTACAATGAGCAGTTCTTC. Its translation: CASSSTGDFYNEQFF.